One and the same sample provided the 8 T cell receptor beta chains below, sequenced in a study of PD-1 blockade in classical Hodgkin lymphoma. Every patient had relapsed following autologous stem cell transplantation, and cohorts differed in brentuximab vedotin exposure. It was by magnetic negative selection that CD4+ T cells were purified from thawed PBMCs. Clones were read by immunoSEQ multiplex PCR, and TCRdb kept only the in-frame ones, dropping some. The table lists about 7,700 clones, roughly 89% of them singletons. Sequenced here: CD4+ T cells from blood, sampled at baseline. The receptors derive from a human donor with classical Hodgkin lymphoma.

This chain links TRBV5-1 with TRBJ2-1; TRBD2 aligns across 10 bases. Trimming took 5 bases from V and 5 from J; bases not matched to a gene: 7. The CDR3 sequence is 15 residues long. Germline lookup yields CDR1 SGHRS and CDR2 YFSETQ. The CDR3 bases are TGCGCCAGCAGTAGGGGTAGCGGGGGGAACAATGAGCAGTTCTTC. This gives the protein CASSRGSGGNNEQFF.

The chain carries TRBV10-1 and TRBJ1-5; weak D call: TRBD1 (5 bases). The CDR3 runs 15 residues. Trimming pared 8 bases from V and 6 bases from J, leaving 20 bases between. Germline CDR1 is WNHNN and CDR2 is SYGVQD (reference sequence). CDR3 sequence (DNA): TGCGCCAGCTGGGGGTCCGACAGCTTTGGTCAGCCCCAGCATTTT. Encoded protein: CASWGSDSFGQPQHF.

The rearrangement joins TRBV5-1 to TRBJ1-6; possibly TRBD1 for D (6 bases). The germline CDR1 and CDR2 sequences are SGHRS and YFSETQ. With 1 base removed from V and 8 bases from J, the gap between germline ends came to 13 bases. The CDR3 consists of 15 residues. CDR3 residues: CASSLMGAGDSPLHF. The CDR3 DNA reads TGCGCCAGCAGCTTGATGGGGGCGGGGGATTCACCCCTCCACTTT.

The sample holds one count of this clone. The chain links TRBV19 to TRBJ2-5; D perhaps matches TRBD1 (5 bases). Trimming left V 1 base short and J 4 bases short, with 7 bases between. The germline V gene encodes CDR1 LNHDA and CDR2 SQIVND (reference sequence). CDR3 length equals 13 residues. The CDR3 sequence is CASSIGQRETQYF. As DNA, the CDR3 is TGTGCCAGTAGTATAGGACAGAGAGAGACCCAGTACTTC.

This rearrangement joins TRBV5-1 to TRBJ1-2; D remains ambiguous. The CDR3 is made up of 11 amino acids. CDR1 and CDR2 from the germline V gene are SGHRS and YFSETQ. The ends were cut back, 4 bases at V and 7 bases at J, with 8 bases in the middle. The CDR3 loop is CASSETAGYTF. The CDR3 DNA follows: TGCGCCAGCAGCGAAACAGCTGGCTACACCTTC.

The chain carries TRBV11-2 and TRBJ2-7; tentative D call: TRBD1 (6 bases). V gave up 5 bases and J gave up 5 bases, with 16 bases separating them. The germline CDR1 and CDR2 sequences are SGHAT and FQNNGV. This CDR3 spans 14 amino acids. The CDR3 loop is CASSLGTTPNEQYF. CDR3 nucleotides: TGTGCCAGCAGCCTCGGGACAACTCCTAACGAGCAGTACTTC.

The J gene is TRBJ2-3, the V gene TRBV18; possibly TRBD1 for D (6 bases). The length of the CDR3 is 17 residues. Between the trimmed V and J ends, which lost 1 base and 4 bases, there was a span of 18 bases. Germline V CDR1 and CDR2: KGHSH, LQKENI. The chain's CDR3 is CASSPLLQGPSPDTQYF. DNA of the CDR3: TGTGCCAGCTCACCACTTTTACAGGGACCCTCTCCAGATACGCAGTATTTT. Together with reference TRBV18 and TRBJ2-3, the CDR3 gives the full variable domain: NAGVMQNPRHLVRRRGQEARLRCSPMKGHSHVYWYRQLPEEGLKFMVYLQKENIIDESGMPKERFSAEFPKEGPSILRIQQVVRGDSAAYFCASSPLLQGPSPDTQYFGPGTRLTVL.

The chain employs TRBV5-4 and TRBJ1-2; D not resolved. There are 12 residues in the CDR3. Germline V gives CDR1 SGHNT, CDR2 YYREEE (reference sequence). Deletions cut 0 bases from V and 7 bases from J, with 7 bases between. The CDR3 region is CASSLDSPGYTF. Here the CDR3 DNA reads TGTGCCAGCAGCTTGGACAGCCCTGGCTACACCTTC.